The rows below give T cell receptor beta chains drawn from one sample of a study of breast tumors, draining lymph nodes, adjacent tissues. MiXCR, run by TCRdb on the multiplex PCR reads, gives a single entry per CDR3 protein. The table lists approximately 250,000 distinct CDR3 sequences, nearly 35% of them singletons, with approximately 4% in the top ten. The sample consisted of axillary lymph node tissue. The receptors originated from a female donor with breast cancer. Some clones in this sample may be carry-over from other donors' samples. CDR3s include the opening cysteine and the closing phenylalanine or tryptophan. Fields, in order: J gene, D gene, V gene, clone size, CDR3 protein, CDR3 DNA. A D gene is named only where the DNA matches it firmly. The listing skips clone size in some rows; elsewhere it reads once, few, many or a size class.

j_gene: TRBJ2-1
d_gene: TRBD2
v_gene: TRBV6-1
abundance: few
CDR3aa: CASSGFGSGRASEQFF
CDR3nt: TGTGCCAGCAGTGGATTTGGTAGCGGGAGGGCGAGTGAGCAGTTCTTC

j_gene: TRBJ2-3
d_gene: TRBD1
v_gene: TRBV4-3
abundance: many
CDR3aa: CASSQEGQGFDTQYF
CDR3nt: TGCGCCAGCAGCCAAGAAGGACAGGGATTCGATACGCAGTATTTT

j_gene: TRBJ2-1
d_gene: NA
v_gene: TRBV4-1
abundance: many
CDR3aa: CASNQVSDNEQFF
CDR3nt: TGCGCCAGCAACCAGGTATCCGACAATGAGCAGTTCTTC

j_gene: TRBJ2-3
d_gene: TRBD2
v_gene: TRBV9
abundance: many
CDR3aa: CASSPSEGRADTQYF
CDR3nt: TGTGCCAGCAGCCCGAGCGAGGGGAGGGCAGATACGCAGTATTTT

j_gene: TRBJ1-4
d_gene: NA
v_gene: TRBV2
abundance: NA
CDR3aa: CASSAPRATNEKLFF
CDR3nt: TGTGCCAGCAGTGCCCCCCGGGCAACTAATGAAAAACTGTTTTTT

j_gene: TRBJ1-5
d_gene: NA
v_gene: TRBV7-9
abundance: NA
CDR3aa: CASSLGQYNQPQHF
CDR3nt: TGTGCCAGCAGCTTAGGACAGTACAATCAGCCCCAGCATTTT

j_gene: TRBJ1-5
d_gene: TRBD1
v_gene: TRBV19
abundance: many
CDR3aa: CASSRGQASNQPQHF
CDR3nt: TGTGCCAGTAGTAGGGGACAGGCTAGCAATCAGCCCCAGCATTTT

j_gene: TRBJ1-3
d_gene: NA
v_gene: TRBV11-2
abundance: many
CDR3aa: CASSLMQGASGNTIYF
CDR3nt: TGTGCCAGCAGCTTGATGCAGGGCGCCTCTGGAAACACCATATATTTT

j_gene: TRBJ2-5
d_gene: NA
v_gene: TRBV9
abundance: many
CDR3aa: CASSPTGGQETQSF
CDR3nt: TGTGCCAGCAGCCCCACCGGTGGCCAAGAGACCCAGTCCTTC

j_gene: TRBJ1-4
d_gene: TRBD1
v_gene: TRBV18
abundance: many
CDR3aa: CASSPLGQGAEKLFF
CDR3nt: TGTGCCAGCTCACCATTGGGACAGGGTGCGGAAAAACTGTTTTTT

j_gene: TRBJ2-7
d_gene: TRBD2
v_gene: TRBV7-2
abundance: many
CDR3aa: CASSQTSGFVEQYF
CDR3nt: TGTGCCAGCAGCCAGACTAGCGGGTTTGTCGAGCAGTACTTC

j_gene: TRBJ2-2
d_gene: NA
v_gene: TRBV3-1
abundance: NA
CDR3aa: CASTVSRDTGELFF
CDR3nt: TGTGCCAGCACCGTCTCTCGGGACACCGGGGAGCTGTTTTTT

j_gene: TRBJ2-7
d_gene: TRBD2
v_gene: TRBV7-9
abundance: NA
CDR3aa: CASSSGGGNYEQYF
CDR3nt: TGTGCCAGCAGCTCCGGCGGGGGGAACTACGAGCAGTACTTC

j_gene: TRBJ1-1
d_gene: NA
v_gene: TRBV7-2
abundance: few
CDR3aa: CASSAGRNTEAFF
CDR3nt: TGTGCCAGCAGCGCGGGACGGAACACTGAAGCTTTCTTT

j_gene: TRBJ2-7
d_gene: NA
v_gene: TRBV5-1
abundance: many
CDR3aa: CASSLGTRNYEQYF
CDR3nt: TGCGCCAGCAGCTTAGGGACAAGGAACTACGAGCAGTACTTC

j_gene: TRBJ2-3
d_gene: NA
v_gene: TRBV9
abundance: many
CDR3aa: CASSVEVDQGTTNTQYF
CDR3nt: TGTGCCAGCAGCGTAGAGGTCGACCAGGGAACCACGAATACGCAGTATTTT

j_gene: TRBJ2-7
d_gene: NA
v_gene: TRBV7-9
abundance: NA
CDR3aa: CASSLVPGGADEQYF
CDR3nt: TGTGCCAGCAGCTTAGTCCCAGGGGGGGCCGATGAGCAGTACTTC

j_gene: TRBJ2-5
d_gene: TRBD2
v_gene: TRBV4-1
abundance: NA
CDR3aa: CASSQVGTSGSKETQYF
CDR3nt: TGCGCCAGCAGCCAAGTAGGGACTAGCGGGAGTAAAGAGACCCAGTACTTC

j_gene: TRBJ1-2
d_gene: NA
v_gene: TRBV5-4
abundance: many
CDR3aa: CASTKGQPNYGYTF
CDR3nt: TGTGCCAGCACCAAAGGACAGCCTAACTATGGCTACACCTTC

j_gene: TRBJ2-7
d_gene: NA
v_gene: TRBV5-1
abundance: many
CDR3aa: CASSLAAFYEQYF
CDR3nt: TGCGCCAGCAGCTTGGCAGCTTTCTACGAGCAGTACTTC

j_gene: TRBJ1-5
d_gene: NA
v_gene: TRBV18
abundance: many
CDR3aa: CASSPTGDQPQHF
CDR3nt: TGTGCCAGCTCACCTACAGGAGATCAGCCCCAGCATTTT

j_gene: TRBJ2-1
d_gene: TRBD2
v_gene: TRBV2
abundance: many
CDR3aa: CASKMREGIGEQFF
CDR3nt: TGTGCCAGCAAGATGCGGGAGGGAATTGGTGAGCAGTTCTTC

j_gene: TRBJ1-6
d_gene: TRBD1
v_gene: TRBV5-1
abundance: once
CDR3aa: CASSRTGESESTLHF
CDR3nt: TGCGCCAGCAGCAGAACAGGGGAGTCAGAGAGTACCCTCCACTTT

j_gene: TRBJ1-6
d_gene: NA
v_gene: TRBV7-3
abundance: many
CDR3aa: CASSLTGDGNSPLHF
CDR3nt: TGTGCCAGCAGCTTAACAGGGGACGGTAATTCACCCCTCCACTTT

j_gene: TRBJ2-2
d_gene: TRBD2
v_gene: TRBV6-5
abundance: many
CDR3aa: CASSRFSGAMGGELFF
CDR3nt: TGTGCCAGCAGTAGGTTTAGCGGGGCCATGGGCGGGGAGCTGTTTTTT

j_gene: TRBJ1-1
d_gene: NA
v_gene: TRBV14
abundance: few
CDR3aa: CASSHGQAEAFF
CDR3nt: TGTGCCAGCAGCCATGGCCAGGCTGAAGCTTTCTTT

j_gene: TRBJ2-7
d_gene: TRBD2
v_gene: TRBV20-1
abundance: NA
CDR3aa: CSAGEGAREGWYEQYF
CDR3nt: TGCAGTGCTGGCGAGGGGGCGCGGGAGGGCTGGTACGAGCAGTACTTC

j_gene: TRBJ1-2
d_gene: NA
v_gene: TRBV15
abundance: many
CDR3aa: CATSGAKGSGYGYTF
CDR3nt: TGTGCCACCAGCGGAGCCAAGGGATCAGGCTATGGCTACACCTTC

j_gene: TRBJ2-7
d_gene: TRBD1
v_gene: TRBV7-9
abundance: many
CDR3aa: CASSRQGLGEQYF
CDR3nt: TGTGCCAGCAGCCGACAGGGGTTGGGCGAGCAGTACTTC

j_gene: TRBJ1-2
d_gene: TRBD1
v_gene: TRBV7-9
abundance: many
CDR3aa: CASSRPRQGGGPGRTYGYTF
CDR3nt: TGTGCCAGCAGCCGACCTCGACAGGGTGGAGGCCCTGGGCGCACTTATGGCTACACCTTC

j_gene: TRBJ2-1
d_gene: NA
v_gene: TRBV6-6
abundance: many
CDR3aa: CASCGVSSYNEQFF
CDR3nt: TGTGCCAGCTGTGGGGTCAGCTCCTACAATGAGCAGTTCTTC

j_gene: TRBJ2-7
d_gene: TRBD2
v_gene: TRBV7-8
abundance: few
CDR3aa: CASRRTSVSYEQYF
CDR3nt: TGTGCCAGCAGACGGACTAGCGTGTCTTACGAGCAGTACTTC

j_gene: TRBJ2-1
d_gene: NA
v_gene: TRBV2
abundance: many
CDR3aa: CASSDQRTDNEQFF
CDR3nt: TGTGCCAGCAGTGACCAGCGGACGGACAATGAGCAGTTCTTC

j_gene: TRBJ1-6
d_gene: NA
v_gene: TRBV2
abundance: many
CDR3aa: CASRPGSGQNSPLHF
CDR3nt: TGTGCCAGTCGGCCCGGCTCGGGGCAAAATTCACCCCTCCACTTT

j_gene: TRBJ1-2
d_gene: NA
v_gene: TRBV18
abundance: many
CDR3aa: CASSPDGGGLYGYTF
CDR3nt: TGTGCCAGCTCACCCGACGGAGGAGGGCTATATGGCTACACCTTC

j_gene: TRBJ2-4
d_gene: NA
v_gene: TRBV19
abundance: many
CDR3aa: CASSPGVDIQYF
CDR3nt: TGTGCCAGTAGCCCTGGCGTGGACATTCAGTACTTC

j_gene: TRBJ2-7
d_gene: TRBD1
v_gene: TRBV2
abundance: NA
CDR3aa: CASFTRTGGYEQYF
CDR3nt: TGTGCCAGCTTTACCCGGACAGGGGGCTACGAGCAGTACTTC

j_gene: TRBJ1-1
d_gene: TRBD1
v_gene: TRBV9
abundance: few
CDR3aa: CASSRTGMNTEAFF
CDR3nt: TGTGCCAGCAGCCGGACAGGGATGAACACTGAAGCTTTCTTT

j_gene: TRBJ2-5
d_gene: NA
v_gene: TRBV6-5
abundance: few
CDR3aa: CASGGGAYQETQYF
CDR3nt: TGTGCCAGCGGGGGGGGGGCGTACCAAGAGACCCAGTACTTC

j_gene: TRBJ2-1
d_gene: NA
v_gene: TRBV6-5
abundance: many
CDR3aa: CASSYGGYNEQFF
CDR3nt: TGTGCCAGCAGTTACGGAGGTTACAATGAGCAGTTCTTC

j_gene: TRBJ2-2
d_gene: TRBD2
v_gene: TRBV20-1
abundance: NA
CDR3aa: CSARGLAGVRTGELFF
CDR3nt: TGCAGTGCTAGAGGACTAGCGGGAGTAAGGACCGGGGAGCTGTTTTTT

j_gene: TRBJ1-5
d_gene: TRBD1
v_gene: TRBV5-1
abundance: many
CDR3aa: CASSPWTGLDQPQHF
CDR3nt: TGCGCCAGCAGCCCGTGGACAGGGCTAGACCAGCCCCAGCATTTT

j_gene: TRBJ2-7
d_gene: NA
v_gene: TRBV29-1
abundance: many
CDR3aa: CSVGGSYEQYF
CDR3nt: TGCAGCGTCGGAGGGTCCTACGAGCAGTACTTC

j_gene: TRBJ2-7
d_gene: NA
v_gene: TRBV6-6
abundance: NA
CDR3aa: CASGISRYERYF
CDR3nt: TGTGCCAGCGGTATCAGTCGCTACGAGCGGTACTTC

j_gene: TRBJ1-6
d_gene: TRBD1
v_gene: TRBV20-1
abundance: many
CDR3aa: CSARASGRTGNNSPLHF
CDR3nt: TGCAGTGCTAGAGCCTCCGGGAGGACAGGGAATAATTCACCCCTCCACTTT

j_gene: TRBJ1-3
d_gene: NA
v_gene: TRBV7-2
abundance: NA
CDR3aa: CASSKRSSGNTIYF
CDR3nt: TGTGCCAGCAGCAAAAGGAGCTCTGGAAACACCATATATTTT

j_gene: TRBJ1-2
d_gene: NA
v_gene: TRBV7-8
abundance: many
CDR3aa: CASSPRGAVSNYGYTF
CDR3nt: TGTGCCAGCAGCCCTAGAGGGGCGGTGTCAAACTATGGCTACACCTTC